The present T cell receptor beta chain was sequenced within a study of beta chain features in type 1 diabetes. In the study overall: The study found patients and healthy donors alike in age, gender and cell yields. General study results and limits: Shorter templates may be favored by PCR, equally so in patients and controls.

Sorted populations all exceeded 95% purity. Expressed TCRB transcripts were sequenced after all isolated RNA was converted to cDNA. Clones were sequenced by immunoSEQ multiplex PCR, and TCRdb holds only the in-frame ones, with some missing. The sample has hundreds of thousands of clones, roughly 17% seen once. V was shortened by 0 bases and J by 6 bases, with 10 bases between the two germline ends. The CDR3 loop spans 14 amino acids. Germline CDR1 is MNHEY and CDR2 is SVGAGI. On this clone itself: The antigen is unknown.

This clonotype was sampled from a woman between 18 and 29 years old in good health. V is TRBV6-5 and J is TRBJ2-3; D uncertain. Material: naive CD4+ T cells from blood. The CDR3 region is CASSYSISGDTQYF. In nucleotides, the CDR3 is TGTGCCAGCAGTTACTCGATTTCTGGGGATACGCAGTATTTT.